Presented here are 15 T cell receptor beta chains from one specimen sequenced in a study of shared clonotypes between healthy human individuals. Generated by immunoSEQ multiplex PCR, the TCRdb table keeps only in-frame clones and is missing some. The sample consists of about 1 million clones, 70% to 80% of them appearing once. What was sequenced was memory CD4+ T cells sorted from blood. Subset meaning: CD45RA-negative fraction. These receptors all stem from a man aged 18 to 35 in good health.

Notes on this clone: Germline is not matched at one junction end, which may reflect a read error. The sample contains more than one DNA sequence encoding this CDR3. The chain couples TRBV2 to TRBJ2-3, with no clear D. CDR1 and CDR2 from the germline V gene are SNHLY and FYNNEI. The CDR3 spans 14 residues. Here the CDR3 reads CASGDSSSTDTQYF. The CDR3, as DNA: TGTGCCAGCGGTGATAGCTCGAGCACAGATACGCAGTATTTT.

V is TRBV5-1 and J is TRBJ2-3, with 9 bases lining up with TRBD1. This CDR3 has 15 residues. After removal of 3 bases from V and 4 bases from J, the junction contained 6 bases not matched to a gene. The germline V gene has CDR1 SGHRS and CDR2 YFSETQ. The CDR3 coding sequence is TGCGCCAGCAGCTATATGACAGGGGGGGCAGATACGCAGTATTTT. Its translation is CASSYMTGGADTQYF.

A few counts support this clone. The CDR3 DNA sequence: TGTGCCAGCAGTTACGACAGGTTGGGCTACACCTTC. It encodes CASSYDRLGYTF. The chain uses TRBV6-5 and TRBJ1-2; possible D gene TRBD1, 6 bases. V was cut by 2 bases and J by 8 bases, with 9 bases left in between. Germline assignment: CDR1 MNHEY and CDR2 SVGAGI. The CDR3 has 12 amino acids.

The rearrangement joins TRBV27 to TRBJ2-3; no firm D call. Germline V gives CDR1 MNHEY, CDR2 SMNVEV (reference sequence). V was pared by 5 bases and J by 4 bases, with 13 bases between. This CDR3 region has 14 residues. The CDR3 sequence is CASSDTGPPDTQYF. The CDR3 nucleotides read TGTGCCAGCAGTGACACCGGCCCCCCAGATACGCAGTATTTT.

This chain joins TRBV4-3 and TRBJ1-4; 7 nucleotides match TRBD1. The V gene end was trimmed by 6 bases and the J gene end by 6 bases; junction bases not matched to a gene: 4. CDR1 is LGHNA, CDR2 YSLEER, per germline. This CDR3 comprises 13 residues. CDR3 coding DNA: TGCGCCAGCAGTCGACAGGGAGATGAAAAACTGTTTTTT. It yields the protein CASSRQGDEKLFF.

V gene TRBV30 combines with J gene TRBJ2-3; TRBD1 matches at 8 bases. Unmatched junction bases numbered 11, after V lost 7 bases and J lost 5 bases. Germline V gene lookup returns CDR1 GTSNPN and CDR2 SVGIG (reference sequence). This CDR3 comprises 14 residues. CDR3: CASTGQGKRDTQYF. CDR3 bases: TGTGCCTCGACCGGACAGGGCAAGAGAGATACGCAGTATTTT. The full variable domain, rest sourced from reference TRBV30 and TRBJ2-3, is SQTIHQWPATLVQPVGSPLSLECTVEGTSNPNLYWYRQAAGRGLQLLFYSVGIGQISSEVPQNLSASRPQDRQFILSSKKLLLSDSGFYLCASTGQGKRDTQYFGPGTRLTVL.

The chain employs TRBV27 and TRBJ2-3, with D hard to call. Deletions cut 6 bases from V and 1 base from J, with 17 bases between. The CDR3 contains 16 residues. Looked up from germline, CDR1 is MNHEY and CDR2 is SMNVEV (reference sequence). This CDR3 reads CASSSTAFLGTDTQYF. For the CDR3, the DNA is TGTGCCAGCAGCTCCACAGCGTTTTTGGGCACAGATACGCAGTATTTT.

The chain links TRBV5-1 to TRBJ1-1; 9 bases agree with TRBD1. Trimming at V came to 5 bases and at J to 5 bases, leaving 13 bases not matched to a gene. Germline values: CDR1 SGHRS, CDR2 YFSETQ. The CDR3 totals 16 residues. The CDR3 protein is CASRSGTGRGETEAFF. CDR3 sequence (DNA): TGCGCCAGCAGATCCGGGACAGGGCGGGGTGAGACTGAAGCTTTCTTT.

The chain has TRBV6-6 and TRBJ1-6; 7 positions agree with TRBD1. The CDR3 runs to 15 residues. The V segment lost 7 bases and the J segment 7 bases; nucleotides outside the gene matches: 10. Looked up from germline, CDR1 is MNHNY and CDR2 is SVGAGI (reference sequence). The CDR3 loop reads CASTSHETGNSPLHF. DNA of the CDR3: TGTGCCAGCACCTCCCACGAGACAGGGAATTCACCCCTCCACTTT.

This chain joins TRBV5-1 and TRBJ2-1; the match to TRBD2 covers 15 bases. The V and J ends lost 4 bases and 3 bases, in that order; junction bases with no gene match: 5. Germline CDR1 SGHRS, CDR2 YFSETQ. This CDR3 comprises 17 residues. In DNA form, the CDR3 reads TGCGCCAGCAGCAAGGGACTAGCGGGAGGAGGCTACAATGAGCAGTTCTTC. Translating it yields CASSKGLAGGGYNEQFF.

This rearrangement joins TRBV21-1 to TRBJ2-5. TRBV21-1 constitutes a pseudogene. This CDR3 spans 17 amino acids. Written as DNA, the CDR3 is TGTGCCAGCAGCCACCCCCGAAGTCGAGTCGGAAAAGAGACCCAGTACTTC. Translated, it gives CASSHPRSRVGKETQYF.

The rearrangement uses TRBV6-1 and TRBJ2-1; TRBD2 agrees at 8 bases. The length of the CDR3 is 15 residues. Germline loops: CDR1 MNHNS, CDR2 SASEGT. Trimming at V came to 6 bases and at J to 9 bases, leaving 13 bases not matched to a gene. The CDR3 nucleotides read TGTGCCAGCAGCCCACTGCGGGGGGAGGGCCGTGAGCAGTTCTTC. This codes for CASSPLRGEGREQFF.

In this sample, this clone turned up a few times. The sample has other DNA sequences that encode this CDR3 too. J is TRBJ2-5 and V is TRBV7-9; D gene unclear. Trimming stripped 2 bases from V and 2 bases from J, with 12 bases between. The germline V gene has CDR1 SEHNR and CDR2 FQNEAQ (reference sequence). CDR3 length equals 15 residues. The CDR3 sequence: CASSLRLAQQETQYF. The DNA for the CDR3 is TGTGCCAGCAGCTTAAGGTTAGCCCAGCAAGAGACCCAGTACTTC.

The chain links TRBV5-1 to TRBJ2-2, with no clear D. CDR3 length: 13 residues. Germline CDR1 and CDR2: SGHRS and YFSETQ. With 7 bases removed from V and 2 bases from J, the gap between germline ends came to 9 bases. CDR3 nucleotides: TGCGCCAGCGGGATGGATAACACCGGGGAGCTGTTTTTT. It yields the protein CASGMDNTGELFF. The full variable domain, its missing parts supplied by reference TRBV5-1 and TRBJ2-2, is KAGVTQTPRYLIKTRGQQVTLSCSPISGHRSVSWYQQTPGQGLQFLFEYFSETQRNKGNFPGRFSGRQFSNSRSEMNVSTLELGDSALYLCASGMDNTGELFFGEGSRLTVL.

This chain uses TRBV18 with TRBJ2-1, with TRBD1 as a possible D gene (6 bases). Per the germline V gene, CDR1 is KGHSH and CDR2 is LQKENI. This CDR3 spans 14 amino acids. The V end was cut by 7 bases, the J end by 4 bases, with 14 bases between. The CDR3 region has the DNA TGTGCCAGCTACACAGGGTTTGGGTACAATGAGCAGTTCTTC. Translating it yields CASYTGFGYNEQFF.